This T cell receptor beta chain is from a study of blood T cell repertoires in COVID-19. Germline V lookup: CDR1 MNHEY, CDR2 SVGAGI. The length of the CDR3 is 15 residues. V lost 6 bases, J lost 0 bases, and 5 bases stayed unmatched. In the authors' methods: Estimates of nucleated cell counts were drawn from the amplification of reference gene primers. Here immunoSEQ multiplex PCR was the method, and the copy in TCRdb shows in-frame clones only, minus some. V, J and clone size reflect that table, while D and trimming were determined from the DNA. The top ten hold approximately 1.8% of the sample, which has some 120,000 clones, 75% to 90% seen once.

Sequenced material: peripheral blood. The TCR sequence derives from a man aged 70 or older with acute or convalescent COVID-19. This chain joins TRBV6-5 and TRBJ1-1; 9 bases line up with TRBD1. This CDR3 reads CASRTGGNLNTEAFF. As DNA, the CDR3 is TGTGCCAGCAGGACAGGGGGGAACCTGAACACTGAAGCTTTCTTT.